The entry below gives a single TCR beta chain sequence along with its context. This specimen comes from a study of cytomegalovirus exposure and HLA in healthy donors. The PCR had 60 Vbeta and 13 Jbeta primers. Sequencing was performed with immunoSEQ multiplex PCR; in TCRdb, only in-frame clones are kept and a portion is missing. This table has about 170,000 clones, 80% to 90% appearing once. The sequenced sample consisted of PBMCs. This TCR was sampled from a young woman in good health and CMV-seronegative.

CDR3 sequence: CASSELGQGNTEAFF. The CDR3 DNA reads TGTGCCAGCAGCGAGTTGGGACAGGGGAACACTGAAGCTTTCTTT. The chain has TRBV5-6 and TRBJ1-1; 9 positions agree with TRBD1. Trimming at V came to 4 bases and at J to 1 base, leaving 5 bases not matched to a gene. Germline CDR1 SGHDT, CDR2 YYEEEE. There are 15 residues in the CDR3.